These T cell receptor beta chains were read from a single sample in a study of T cells in Graves' hyperthyroidism and ophthalmopathy. TCRdb called the multiplex PCR reads again in MiXCR, with one record for every CDR3 protein. The sample shows about 480,000 distinct CDR3 sequences, 22% of them seen only once. Source material: blood. The source of these receptors is a woman in her 70s with Graves' ophthalmopathy. Each CDR3 is given with its conserved first and last residue. The D gene is left open where the match is weak. Rows may omit the clone size; those that give it use once, few, many or a size class.

cdr3_nt: TGTGCCAGCAGTAACAGTGACTCTGGAAACACCATATATTTT
cdr3_aa: CASSNSDSGNTIYF
d_call: NA
v_call: TRBV28
clone_size: few
j_call: TRBJ1-3

cdr3_nt: TGTGCCAGCAGTTTAAACCAGGCCCACAATGAGCAGTTCTTC
cdr3_aa: CASSLNQAHNEQFF
d_call: NA
v_call: TRBV12-3/TRBV12-4
clone_size: NA
j_call: TRBJ2-1

cdr3_nt: TGTGCCAGCAGCTCCAGACTAGCGGGGTCTTCTAGCACAGATACGCAGTATTTT
cdr3_aa: CASSSRLAGSSSTDTQYF
d_call: TRBD2
v_call: TRBV7-2
clone_size: few
j_call: TRBJ2-3

cdr3_nt: TGCAGTGCTCTTTATCGGGAGACCCAGTACTTC
cdr3_aa: CSALYRETQYF
d_call: NA
v_call: TRBV20-1
clone_size: NA
j_call: TRBJ2-5

cdr3_nt: TGTGCCAGCAGTTTAAACGGCCCGACGGAAGCTTTCTTT
cdr3_aa: CASSLNGPTEAFF
d_call: NA
v_call: TRBV12-3/TRBV12-4
clone_size: many
j_call: TRBJ1-1

cdr3_nt: TGTGCCAGCAGTGAACTGGGTAGTTTCGGAGATACGCAGTATTTT
cdr3_aa: CASSELGSFGDTQYF
d_call: NA
v_call: TRBV2
clone_size: many
j_call: TRBJ2-3

cdr3_nt: TGCGCCAGCAGTAACTACAGGGAATATCAGCCCCAGCATTTT
cdr3_aa: CASSNYREYQPQHF
d_call: NA
v_call: TRBV10-2
clone_size: NA
j_call: TRBJ1-5

cdr3_nt: TGTGCCTTAGACGGACTCGGACCTGGCTACACCTTC
cdr3_aa: CALDGLGPGYTF
d_call: NA
v_call: TRBV30
clone_size: NA
j_call: TRBJ1-2

cdr3_nt: TGCAGTGCTAAGGCAGGGGCGAATGCCATTCAGCCCCAGCATTTT
cdr3_aa: CSAKAGANAIQPQHF
d_call: NA
v_call: TRBV20-1
clone_size: NA
j_call: TRBJ1-5

cdr3_nt: TGTGCCAGCAGCTCTGGGACATCCGAAGGGTTCTACAATGAGCAGTTCTTC
cdr3_aa: CASSSGTSEGFYNEQFF
d_call: NA
v_call: TRBV7-3
clone_size: few
j_call: TRBJ2-1

cdr3_nt: TGTGCCAGCAGCCGACTAGCGGGGCGGGACCCCAACGAGCAGTACTTC
cdr3_aa: CASSRLAGRDPNEQYF
d_call: TRBD2
v_call: TRBV5-5
clone_size: few
j_call: TRBJ2-7

cdr3_nt: TGTGCCAGCAGTCAAAGGACTAGCGTAGTCTACGAGCAGTACTTC
cdr3_aa: CASSQRTSVVYEQYF
d_call: TRBD2
v_call: TRBV2
clone_size: few
j_call: TRBJ2-7

cdr3_nt: TGTGCCAGCAGTGAGTTAAATACGCAGTATTTT
cdr3_aa: CASSELNTQYF
d_call: NA
v_call: TRBV25-1
clone_size: NA
j_call: TRBJ2-3

cdr3_nt: TGTGCCAGCAACGCCAAAACGTCAGGGAACTATGGCTACACCTTC
cdr3_aa: CASNAKTSGNYGYTF
d_call: NA
v_call: TRBV5-6
clone_size: NA
j_call: TRBJ1-2

cdr3_nt: TGTGCCAGCAGCTTTAGCGGGAGTAGGAATGAGCAGTTCTTC
cdr3_aa: CASSFSGSRNEQFF
d_call: TRBD2
v_call: TRBV7-8
clone_size: NA
j_call: TRBJ2-1

cdr3_nt: TGTGCCAGCAGCCAAGAATTTCGGGGTGGTGGCTACACCTTC
cdr3_aa: CASSQEFRGGGYTF
d_call: NA
v_call: TRBV3-1
clone_size: NA
j_call: TRBJ1-2

cdr3_nt: TGTGCCAGCAGTCTAACGAGGACTGAAGCTTTCTTT
cdr3_aa: CASSLTRTEAFF
d_call: NA
v_call: TRBV6-2/TRBV6-3
clone_size: NA
j_call: TRBJ1-1

cdr3_nt: TGCAGTGCTAAGGGGGTAGCCCCTGGATACACAGATACGCAGTATTTT
cdr3_aa: CSAKGVAPGYTDTQYF
d_call: NA
v_call: TRBV20-1
clone_size: few
j_call: TRBJ2-3

cdr3_nt: TGCGCCAGCAGGGGGCAGGTAGACAATGAGCAGTTCTTC
cdr3_aa: CASRGQVDNEQFF
d_call: NA
v_call: TRBV5-1
clone_size: NA
j_call: TRBJ2-1

cdr3_nt: TGTGCCAGCAGTCTTAGCGGAAACTCCTACGAGCAGTACTTC
cdr3_aa: CASSLSGNSYEQYF
d_call: NA
v_call: TRBV3-1
clone_size: many
j_call: TRBJ2-7

cdr3_nt: TGTGCCACCAGCAGAGATGGGACAGGGGTCTACGAGCAGTACTTC
cdr3_aa: CATSRDGTGVYEQYF
d_call: TRBD1
v_call: TRBV15
clone_size: NA
j_call: TRBJ2-7

cdr3_nt: TGTGCTAGTGGTTTGGGTGTGGGGGTCGAGCAGTACTTC
cdr3_aa: CASGLGVGVEQYF
d_call: NA
v_call: TRBV12-5
clone_size: NA
j_call: TRBJ2-7

cdr3_nt: TGTGCCAGCAGCCCGACCGGGACAGACACAGATACGCAGTATTTT
cdr3_aa: CASSPTGTDTDTQYF
d_call: TRBD1
v_call: TRBV9
clone_size: few
j_call: TRBJ2-3

cdr3_nt: TGCGCCAGCAGCTTGGGAGGGTCGTACACTGAAGCTTTCTTT
cdr3_aa: CASSLGGSYTEAFF
d_call: NA
v_call: TRBV5-1
clone_size: NA
j_call: TRBJ1-1

cdr3_nt: TGCGCCAGCAGCCCGGACTCTCCTAGCTACAATGAGCAGTTCTTC
cdr3_aa: CASSPDSPSYNEQFF
d_call: NA
v_call: TRBV5-1
clone_size: NA
j_call: TRBJ2-1

cdr3_nt: TGCGCCAGCAGCCAAGATCGTGGCAGATACTACGAGCAGTACTTC
cdr3_aa: CASSQDRGRYYEQYF
d_call: NA
v_call: TRBV5-1
clone_size: NA
j_call: TRBJ2-7

cdr3_nt: TGCAGTGCCTCAATAGAGAGCTCTGGAAACACCATATATTTT
cdr3_aa: CSASIESSGNTIYF
d_call: NA
v_call: TRBV20-1
clone_size: few
j_call: TRBJ1-3

cdr3_nt: TGTGCCAGCAGCCGCCGGATTGAGGGAGGGAATGGCTACACCTTC
cdr3_aa: CASSRRIEGGNGYTF
d_call: NA
v_call: TRBV7-9
clone_size: NA
j_call: TRBJ1-2

cdr3_nt: TGTGCCAGTCTCGGGGGAGGCCCCTACAATGAGCAGTTCTTC
cdr3_aa: CASLGGGPYNEQFF
d_call: NA
v_call: TRBV28
clone_size: few
j_call: TRBJ2-1

cdr3_nt: TGTGCCACCAGCAGGACGACGGTGACCTCGAACACCGGGGAGCTGTTTTTT
cdr3_aa: CATSRTTVTSNTGELFF
d_call: NA
v_call: TRBV15
clone_size: NA
j_call: TRBJ2-2

cdr3_nt: TGTGCCAGCAGCCAGGGGGGGCTCAAAGAGACCCAGTACTTC
cdr3_aa: CASSQGGLKETQYF
d_call: NA
v_call: TRBV7-2
clone_size: few
j_call: TRBJ2-5

cdr3_nt: TGTGCCAGCAGTGTTGCGGACGGTGAGCAGTTCTTC
cdr3_aa: CASSVADGEQFF
d_call: NA
v_call: TRBV2
clone_size: many
j_call: TRBJ2-1

cdr3_nt: TGTGCCAGCAGTCTCCATAGTATCTACGAGCAGTACTTC
cdr3_aa: CASSLHSIYEQYF
d_call: NA
v_call: TRBV12-3/TRBV12-4
clone_size: NA
j_call: TRBJ2-7

cdr3_nt: TGTGCCAGCAGAATCAGGGATTGGGGGAACACTGAAGCTTTCTTT
cdr3_aa: CASRIRDWGNTEAFF
d_call: NA
v_call: TRBV6-2/TRBV6-3
clone_size: many
j_call: TRBJ1-1

cdr3_nt: TGTGCCAGCAGCTTAGTCGAGACTGGTGAGCAGTTCTTC
cdr3_aa: CASSLVETGEQFF
d_call: NA
v_call: TRBV7-8
clone_size: few
j_call: TRBJ2-1

cdr3_nt: TGCAGTGCTAGGGGGGGAGGTATCACTGAAGCTTTCTTT
cdr3_aa: CSARGGGITEAFF
d_call: NA
v_call: TRBV20-1
clone_size: many
j_call: TRBJ1-1

cdr3_nt: TGTGCCAGCACCTCAGGGACAGGGGGCATCAACGAGCAGTACTTC
cdr3_aa: CASTSGTGGINEQYF
d_call: TRBD1
v_call: TRBV28
clone_size: many
j_call: TRBJ2-7

cdr3_nt: TGTGCCAGCATCCGGGACGCATCTCCCGGCGAGCAGTACTTC
cdr3_aa: CASIRDASPGEQYF
d_call: NA
v_call: TRBV6-1
clone_size: many
j_call: TRBJ2-7

cdr3_nt: TGCGCCAGCAGTGAAAAGGAGCCCGAGCAGTACTTC
cdr3_aa: CASSEKEPEQYF
d_call: NA
v_call: TRBV10-2
clone_size: few
j_call: TRBJ2-7

cdr3_nt: TGTGCCAGCTTCACACTTAGCGGGAGGAGCACCGGGGAGCTGTTTTTT
cdr3_aa: CASFTLSGRSTGELFF
d_call: TRBD2
v_call: TRBV6-1
clone_size: NA
j_call: TRBJ2-2

cdr3_nt: TGCGCCAGCAGCTTGGTTGGAGGGGGAGATACGCAGTATTTT
cdr3_aa: CASSLVGGGDTQYF
d_call: NA
v_call: TRBV5-1
clone_size: many
j_call: TRBJ2-3

cdr3_nt: TGTGCCAGCTCACCTCCGGTGAGGGATGAGCAGTTCTTC
cdr3_aa: CASSPPVRDEQFF
d_call: NA
v_call: TRBV18
clone_size: few
j_call: TRBJ2-1

cdr3_nt: TGCGCCAGCAGCTTGGAGACAGGGGGGGGGAACACTGAAGCTTTCTTT
cdr3_aa: CASSLETGGGNTEAFF
d_call: TRBD1
v_call: TRBV5-1
clone_size: NA
j_call: TRBJ1-1

cdr3_nt: TGTGCCAGCAGTTACAGGGAAGGGGCCTCCTACGAGCAGTACTTC
cdr3_aa: CASSYREGASYEQYF
d_call: NA
v_call: TRBV6-5
clone_size: many
j_call: TRBJ2-7

cdr3_nt: TGTGCCAGCAGCCCTCCGGGACAGGGGAAGCGGAACATTCAGTACTTC
cdr3_aa: CASSPPGQGKRNIQYF
d_call: TRBD1
v_call: TRBV6-2/TRBV6-3
clone_size: few
j_call: TRBJ2-4

cdr3_nt: TGTGCCAGTAGTTCCTCAGGGGTTAGCAATCAGCCCCAGCATTTT
cdr3_aa: CASSSSGVSNQPQHF
d_call: NA
v_call: TRBV19
clone_size: NA
j_call: TRBJ1-5

cdr3_nt: TGCAGTGCTAGCGGTCTAGCGGGCAATGAGCAGTTCTTC
cdr3_aa: CSASGLAGNEQFF
d_call: TRBD2
v_call: TRBV20-1
clone_size: NA
j_call: TRBJ2-1

cdr3_nt: TGTGCCACAAGCAGTCCAGGGCTAGTATACGAGCAGTACTTC
cdr3_aa: CATSSPGLVYEQYF
d_call: NA
v_call: TRBV28
clone_size: many
j_call: TRBJ2-7

cdr3_nt: TGTAGCGCTGCAACTAATGAAAAACTGTTTTTT
cdr3_aa: CSAATNEKLFF
d_call: NA
v_call: TRBV29-1
clone_size: few
j_call: TRBJ1-4

cdr3_nt: TGTGCCAGCAGCCAAGGGGTTAACTCTGGAAACACCATATATTTT
cdr3_aa: CASSQGVNSGNTIYF
d_call: NA
v_call: TRBV3-1
clone_size: NA
j_call: TRBJ1-3

cdr3_nt: TGTGCCAGCATCGAAGGGTGGTTCGGCGGCTACACCTTC
cdr3_aa: CASIEGWFGGYTF
d_call: NA
v_call: TRBV7-2
clone_size: NA
j_call: TRBJ1-2

cdr3_nt: TGTGCCAGCAACGGTACTCCCCTCGAGCAGTACTTC
cdr3_aa: CASNGTPLEQYF
d_call: NA
v_call: TRBV28
clone_size: NA
j_call: TRBJ2-7

cdr3_nt: TGTGCCAGCAGTGCCAGTCTAGCGGACACCTACGAGCAGTACTTC
cdr3_aa: CASSASLADTYEQYF
d_call: TRBD2
v_call: TRBV2
clone_size: few
j_call: TRBJ2-7

cdr3_nt: TGTGCCAGCAGTTTATCTTACTCTGGAAACACCATATATTTT
cdr3_aa: CASSLSYSGNTIYF
d_call: NA
v_call: TRBV27
clone_size: NA
j_call: TRBJ1-3